This is a list of T cell receptor beta chains from one sample in a study of identifying expanded T cells in peripheral blood. Profiled with immunoSEQ multiplex PCR; TCRdb holds only in-frame clones, not every one. The data hold about 85,000 clones, with around nine tenths observed a single time. Material: blood. All receptors come from a person aged 18 to 75 in good health. Both conserved end residues are part of each CDR3. The D gene is left open where the match is weak. Part of the rows lack a size; the others show once, few, many or a class for expanded clones.

D,size,J,V,DNA,CDR3
.,.,TRBJ2-2,TRBV19,TGTGCCAGTAGTGAGGCCTCAAACACCGGGGAGCTGTTTTTT,CASSEASNTGELFF
.,.,TRBJ2-5,TRBV2,TGTGCCAGCAGCCGGAAGGAGACCCAGTACTTC,CASSRKETQYF
.,.,TRBJ2-2,TRBV20-1,TGCAGTGCTAGAGCCGGGGAGCTGTTTTTT,CSARAGELFF
.,.,TRBJ2-5,TRBV2,TGTGCCAGCACTCCGATGGAGACCCAGTACTTC,CASTPMETQYF
.,.,TRBJ1-2,TRBV4-3,TGCGCCAGCAGCCAACCTGGCGGGAATAACTATGGCTACACCTTC,CASSQPGGNNYGYTF
.,.,TRBJ1-3,TRBV6-1,TGTGCCAGCAGTGTTCAGACAGTTATCTCTGGAAACACCATATATTTT,CASSVQTVISGNTIYF
.,.,TRBJ1-4,TRBV7-2,TGTGCCAGCAGCTCAATACAGGGTGGTGAAAAACTGTTTTTT,CASSSIQGGEKLFF
TRBD1,.,TRBJ2-3,TRBV5-8,TGTGCCAGCAGTCCTACAGGGGTCGGCACAGATACGCAGTATTTT,CASSPTGVGTDTQYF
TRBD2,.,TRBJ2-5,TRBV7-8,TGTGCCAGCAGCTCAGTGTTCGCGGGGGGGCCGGAGACCCAGTACTTC,CASSSVFAGGPETQYF
.,.,TRBJ1-1,TRBV5-4,TGTGCCAGCAGAACAGGTGACCATTACACTGAAGCTTTCTTT,CASRTGDHYTEAFF
.,.,TRBJ1-2,TRBV27,TGTGCCAGCAGTTCCTCCGGGGGAGACTATGGCTACACCTTC,CASSSSGGDYGYTF
TRBD1,once,TRBJ1-2,TRBV20-1,TGCAGTGCTTCCGACAGGGATGGCTACACCTTC,CSASDRDGYTF
.,.,TRBJ2-5,TRBV9,TGTGCCAGCAGCCCCGGGAACCAAGAGACCCAGTACTTC,CASSPGNQETQYF
.,.,TRBJ2-1,TRBV5-1,TGCGCCAGCAGCACGGGACCGTCAAACGATGAGCAGTTCTTC,CASSTGPSNDEQFF
TRBD1,.,TRBJ1-5,TRBV6-6,TGTGCCAGCAAAAGGGGGCAGCTCAATCAGCCCCAGCATTTT,CASKRGQLNQPQHF
.,.,TRBJ2-3,TRBV6-1,TGTGCCAGCAGTGAAGTGGCAGATTCGTCAGATACGCAGTATTTT,CASSEVADSSDTQYF
.,.,TRBJ2-7,TRBV7-9,TGTGCCAGCAGCACCCCCCGGGGGGCTCACTACGAGCAGTACTTC,CASSTPRGAHYEQYF
.,.,TRBJ2-3,TRBV7-2,TGTGCCAGCAGCTGGCCGGGCGGTAGCACAGATACGCAGTATTTT,CASSWPGGSTDTQYF
TRBD1,.,TRBJ1-1,TRBV29-1,TGCAGCGTCGATGGACAGGGGGCTGAAGCTTTCTTT,CSVDGQGAEAFF
.,.,TRBJ2-3,TRBV15,TGTGCCACCAGGGCCTGGACCCAAGATGACAGAGATACGCAGTATTTT,CATRAWTQDDRDTQYF
TRBD1,.,TRBJ1-1,TRBV2,TGTGCCAGCAGTGAACACAGGGGTCTGAACACTGAAGCTTTCTTT,CASSEHRGLNTEAFF
TRBD1,.,TRBJ1-1,TRBV28,TGTGCCAGCAGGGGGGGACAGGGCACTGAAGCTTTCTTT,CASRGGQGTEAFF
.,.,TRBJ1-1,TRBV13,TGTGCCAGCAGATCGGACGGGAACACTGAAGCTTTCTTT,CASRSDGNTEAFF
.,.,TRBJ2-1,TRBV2,TGTGCCAGCAGAGTAGATAGGGACGTTGAGCAGTTCTTC,CASRVDRDVEQFF
.,few,TRBJ1-2,TRBV7-9,TGTGCCAGCAGCGGTATGGGCTATGGCTACACCTTC,CASSGMGYGYTF
.,once,TRBJ1-5,TRBV28,TGTGCCAGCAGTCCACGAATGTTGACGCCCCAGCATTTT,CASSPRMLTPQHF
.,.,TRBJ1-1,TRBV7-2,TGTGCCAGCAGGGTACTTTGGGGGGGCGGTCGGGCTTTCTTT,CASRVLWGGGRAFF
TRBD2,.,TRBJ2-7,TRBV5-6,TGTGCCAGCAGCCGGGGGGTGGCCTACGAGCAGTACTTC,CASSRGVAYEQYF
.,.,TRBJ1-1,TRBV19,TGTGCCAGTAGTATAAGGCAGGGGACCCTGAACACTGAAGCTTTCTTT,CASSIRQGTLNTEAFF
.,.,TRBJ2-7,TRBV6-5,TGTGCCAGCGGCGGGACCGGAGACGGCGAGCAGTACTTC,CASGGTGDGEQYF
TRBD1,few,TRBJ1-1,TRBV7-8,TGTGCCAGCAGCGCACGAGACAGGGGGTCGAACACTGAAGCTTTCTTT,CASSARDRGSNTEAFF
TRBD1,few,TRBJ2-3,TRBV9,TGTGCCAGCAGCGTCCAGGGGGACACAGATACGCAGTATTTT,CASSVQGDTDTQYF
TRBD1,.,TRBJ2-7,TRBV10-3,TGTGCCATCAGTGAGGGGGGGACAGGGACGACCTACGAGCAGTACTTC,CAISEGGTGTTYEQYF
.,once,TRBJ1-6,TRBV5-1,TGCGCCAGCAGCTGGGGTCTGGATCGGGCCTATAATTCACCCCTCCACTTT,CASSWGLDRAYNSPLHF
.,.,TRBJ1-2,TRBV5-8,TGTGCCAGCAGCCGTGACGGTTACGGGCCCTATGGCTACACCTTC,CASSRDGYGPYGYTF
TRBD1,.,TRBJ2-5,TRBV5-1,TGCGCCAGCAGCCCCCTCTACACCGGACAGGGCGGGAAAGAGACCCAGTACTTC,CASSPLYTGQGGKETQYF
.,.,TRBJ1-5,TRBV18,TGTGCCAGCTCACCAGGGGAGGATCAGCCCCAGCATTTT,CASSPGEDQPQHF
.,.,TRBJ2-2,TRBV14,TGTGCCAGCAGCCAAAACCTAGCTGGCGGGGAGCTGTTTTTT,CASSQNLAGGELFF
TRBD2,.,TRBJ2-7,TRBV5-4,TGTGCCAGCAGCCGGCGGGGGGAGACCTACGAGCAGTACTTC,CASSRRGETYEQYF
TRBD1,.,TRBJ1-2,TRBV19,TGTGCCAGTAGTACAGGGGGATGGGGCTACACCTTC,CASSTGGWGYTF
TRBD1,.,TRBJ1-2,TRBV6-5,TGTGCCAGCAGTACTGACAGGGCAGGCTATGGCTACACCTTC,CASSTDRAGYGYTF
.,.,TRBJ2-3,TRBV4-3,TGCGCCAGCAGCCAAGGGGGAGGGACAGTTGATACGCAGTATTTT,CASSQGGGTVDTQYF
.,.,TRBJ2-2,TRBV15,TGTGCCACCAGCAGAGGTGGCAGCAACACCGGGGAGCTGTTTTTT,CATSRGGSNTGELFF
.,.,TRBJ1-5,TRBV5-5,TGTGCCAGCAGCTTACAGGGTGTCAGGGATCAGCCCCAGCATTTT,CASSLQGVRDQPQHF
.,.,TRBJ1-2,TRBV5-6,TGTGCCAGCTCCGAGGATCTGAACTATGGCTACACCTTC,CASSEDLNYGYTF
.,.,TRBJ2-2,TRBV15,TGTGCCACCAGCAGAGATTTTCGACAAACCGGGGGCGCCGGGGAGCTGTTTTTT,CATSRDFRQTGGAGELFF
.,.,TRBJ1-1,TRBV5-6,TGTGCCAGCAGCTTGGGTCCGGGTGCAGCCAACACTGAAGCTTTCTTT,CASSLGPGAANTEAFF
.,.,TRBJ1-2,TRBV21-1,TGTGCCAGCAGCCTATTTGGGGATTGGAGTAACTATGGCTACACCTTC,CASSLFGDWSNYGYTF
TRBD2,.,TRBJ2-7,TRBV6-5,TGTGCCAGCAGTTACTCAACTAGCGGTAGCTACGAGCAGTACTTC,CASSYSTSGSYEQYF
TRBD1,.,TRBJ1-2,TRBV2,TGTGCCAGCAGTAAAGACAGGGATCGAGGCTACACCTTC,CASSKDRDRGYTF
TRBD1,.,TRBJ1-1,TRBV11-2,TGTGCCAGCAGCCCTCAGGGGGTCACTGAAGCTTTCTTT,CASSPQGVTEAFF
TRBD2,.,TRBJ2-7,TRBV5-4,TGTGCCAGCAACCGGGGGGGGCTAGCGGGTTCCGACGAGCAGTACTTC,CASNRGGLAGSDEQYF
TRBD1,.,TRBJ1-2,TRBV28,TGTGCCAGCAGTCAACCGGGACAGGGAAACTATGGCTACACCTTC,CASSQPGQGNYGYTF
TRBD2,.,TRBJ2-7,TRBV6-1,TGTGCCAGCAGTGTGACTAGCGGGGGGTCCGAGCAGTACTTC,CASSVTSGGSEQYF
TRBD2,few,TRBJ2-7,TRBV4-2,TGTGCCAGCAGCCAATTTGCGGGGGGCCTCTCCTACGAGCAGTACTTC,CASSQFAGGLSYEQYF